The sequence of this T cell receptor (beta chain) was determined in a study of T cells in Graves' hyperthyroidism and ophthalmopathy. Patients having uncontrolled infection, another autoimmune disease, pregnancy or lactation were not included. The blood sample dates from first hyperthyroidism diagnosis, preceding any ophthalmopathy symptoms. This clonotype was counted many times. Using RNA transcripts as the source, TCR beta CDR3 regions were amplified. Using the HTBI primer set, a first-round RT-PCR was run on the TCR CDR3. TCRdb recomputed calls from the multiplex PCR reads with MiXCR, one row per CDR3 protein. Of about 290,000 distinct CDR3 sequences detected, about an eighth appear once; the ten largest clones hold 6% to 8%. The sequencing input was blood. The source of this sequence is a woman aged 30 to 39 with Graves' hyperthyroidism that later progressed to Graves' ophthalmopathy.

CDR3 in DNA: TGTGCCAGCAGCTCCATTAGCGGGAGTAACAATGAGCAGTTCTTC. Protein sequence: CASSSISGSNNEQFF. The chain is built from TRBV7-9 and TRBJ2-1, with 9 bases aligning to TRBD2. The V segment lost 4 bases and the J segment 5 bases; nucleotides outside the gene matches: 6. Germline CDR1 and CDR2: SEHNR and FQNEAQ (reference sequence). This CDR3 is built from 15 residues.